This is a list of T cell receptor beta chains from one sample in a study of blood T cell repertoires in COVID-19. Profiled with immunoSEQ multiplex PCR; TCRdb holds only in-frame clones, not every one. Among 270,000 or so clones listed, about 85% were seen once. Input material: PBMCs or T cells enriched from blood (not recorded which). These receptors came from a woman in her fifties or sixties who had been exposed to COVID-19. The CDR3 runs from the conserved cysteine through the conserved F or W.

V gene,J gene,CDR3 protein
TRBV27,TRBJ2-2,CASSGLAGRTGELFF
TRBV6-4,TRBJ1-2,CASSRYPTSGQGTLNYGYTF
TRBV7-9,TRBJ1-1,CASSLEGLGTEAFF
TRBV7-6,TRBJ2-3,CASSLYTTDTQYF
TRBV28,TRBJ1-5,CASSLWAGGIKNQPQHF
TRBV5-6,TRBJ1-1,CASSLVGGQGVAEAFF
TRBV29-1,TRBJ1-1,CSVTDRARTEAFF
TRBV27,TRBJ2-7,CASSSAGTEYF
TRBV19,TRBJ1-5,CATPSPADSTNQPQHF
TRBV12-3/TRBV12-4,TRBJ1-1,CASSLLRGTLAFF
TRBV18,TRBJ1-1,CASSDSRNTEAFF
TRBV5-1,TRBJ1-6,CASSLEAGTGSSYNSPLHF
TRBV13,TRBJ1-4,CASSKQTGSNEKLFF
TRBV7-2,TRBJ1-4,CASSPGQGLFF
TRBV4-2,TRBJ2-3,CASSQGSGDTDTQYF
TRBV7-2,TRBJ2-5,CASSLRTGVETQYF
TRBV10-2,TRBJ1-2,CASSGGRGQNYGYTF
TRBV3-1/TRBV3-2,TRBJ2-1,CASSQDLSRGGQYNEQFF
TRBV5-4,TRBJ2-5,CASSLRGLAGDQETQYF
TRBV10-3,TRBJ1-2,CAIREGGNYGYTF
TRBV7-9,TRBJ1-4,CASSLDNQGTGEDSEKLFF
TRBV5-4,TRBJ2-7,CASSGGAALTYEQYF
TRBV20-1,TRBJ2-5,CSASRTSGGAAETQYF
TRBV9,TRBJ1-1,CASTPGGGTEAFF
TRBV28,TRBJ2-2,CASSFMYPNTGELFF
TRBV6-2/TRBV6-3,TRBJ2-3,CASSLGLAGGPGTDTQYF
TRBV10-3,TRBJ2-2,CAISEGRVRAGELFF
TRBV27,TRBJ1-3,CASSLLGTGEYTIYF
TRBV29-1,TRBJ2-1,CSVGGQADNEQFF
TRBV2,TRBJ1-2,CASTATGTANYGYTF
TRBV9,TRBJ2-7,CASSVEGDEQYF
TRBV4-1,TRBJ2-1,CASSLYPAGPSIYNEQFF
TRBV10-1,TRBJ2-3,CASSESGGATDTQYF
TRBV27,TRBJ1-5,CASSVSGLYSNQPQHF
TRBV27,TRBJ1-1,CASSFAGNTEAFF
TRBV6-4,TRBJ1-2,CASRPLGGQTTTNYGYTF
TRBV7-3,TRBJ2-6,CASSAATGANVLTF
TRBV28,TRBJ1-1,CASSSPRGENKEAFF
TRBV19,TRBJ2-5,CASSPGLAGAQETQYF
TRBV6-1,TRBJ2-1,CASSEVGGRGHEQFF
TRBV5-4,TRBJ2-3,CASSYARGTSTDTQYF
TRBV2,TRBJ1-3,CASRVGSSGNTIYF
TRBV6-5,TRBJ1-2,CASSYLAGTGYTF
TRBV18,TRBJ2-7,CASSPAGTSGGPSSYEQYF
TRBV12-5,TRBJ1-1,CASGWTGTGERMNTEAFF
TRBV28,TRBJ1-2,CASSRGPGGYTF
TRBV10-2,TRBJ1-5,CANGQTRQPQHF
TRBV7-9,TRBJ2-7,CASSVAAAGAPGYEQYF
TRBV10-3,TRBJ2-2,CAISLSGQLMGGELFF
TRBV7-9,TRBJ2-1,CASSLAVGRGNEQFF
TRBV10-3,TRBJ1-5,CAISFQGNQPQHF
TRBV7-2,TRBJ2-1,CASSLIKGQFNEQFF
TRBV5-1,TRBJ2-2,CASSPKGDSAGYAGELFF
TRBV6-2/TRBV6-3,TRBJ1-1,CASSYSTGLNTEAFF
TRBV23-1,TRBJ2-3,CASSRRVRTDTQYF